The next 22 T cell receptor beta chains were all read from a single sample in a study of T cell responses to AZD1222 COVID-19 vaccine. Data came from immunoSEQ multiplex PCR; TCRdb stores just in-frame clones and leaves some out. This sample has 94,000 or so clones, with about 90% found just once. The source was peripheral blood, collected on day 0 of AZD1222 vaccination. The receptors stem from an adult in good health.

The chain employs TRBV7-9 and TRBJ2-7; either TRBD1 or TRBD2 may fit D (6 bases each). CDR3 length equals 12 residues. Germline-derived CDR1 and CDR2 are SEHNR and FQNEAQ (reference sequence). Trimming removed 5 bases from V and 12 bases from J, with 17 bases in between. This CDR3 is CASSLGGGTPYF. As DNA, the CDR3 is TGTGCCAGCAGCCTAGGAGGGGGTACACCGTACTTC. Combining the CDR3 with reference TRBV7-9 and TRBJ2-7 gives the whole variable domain DTGVSQNPRHKITKRGQNVTFRCDPISEHNRLYWYRQTLGQGPEFLTYFQNEAQLEKSRLLSDRFSAERPKGSFSTLEIQRTEQGDSAMYLCASSLGGGTPYFGPGTRLTVT.

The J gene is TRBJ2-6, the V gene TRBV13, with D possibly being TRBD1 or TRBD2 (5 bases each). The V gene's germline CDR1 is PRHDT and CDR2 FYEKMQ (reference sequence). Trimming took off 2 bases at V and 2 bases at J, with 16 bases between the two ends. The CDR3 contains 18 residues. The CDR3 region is CASSLINQGATGANVLTF. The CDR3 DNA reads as TGTGCCAGCAGCTTAATCAACCAGGGAGCTACTGGGGCCAACGTCCTGACTTTC. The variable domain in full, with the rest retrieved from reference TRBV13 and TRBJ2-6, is AAGVIQSPRHLIKEKRETATLKCYPIPRHDTVYWYQQGPGQDPQFLISFYEKMQSDKGSIPDRFSAQQFSDYHSELNMSSLELGDSALYFCASSLINQGATGANVLTFGAGSRLTVL.

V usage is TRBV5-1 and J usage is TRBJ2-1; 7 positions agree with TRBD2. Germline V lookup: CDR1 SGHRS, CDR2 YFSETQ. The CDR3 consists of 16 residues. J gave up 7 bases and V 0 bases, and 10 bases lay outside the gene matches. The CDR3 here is CASSLVQRGSWNEQFF. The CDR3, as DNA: TGCGCCAGCAGCTTGGTACAGCGGGGTTCCTGGAATGAGCAGTTCTTC.

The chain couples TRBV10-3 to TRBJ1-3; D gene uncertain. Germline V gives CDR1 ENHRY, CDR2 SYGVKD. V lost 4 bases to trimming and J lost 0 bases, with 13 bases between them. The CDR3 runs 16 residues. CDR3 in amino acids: CAISALDGYSGNTIYF. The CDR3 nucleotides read TGTGCCATCAGTGCCCTGGACGGCTACTCTGGAAACACCATATATTTT.

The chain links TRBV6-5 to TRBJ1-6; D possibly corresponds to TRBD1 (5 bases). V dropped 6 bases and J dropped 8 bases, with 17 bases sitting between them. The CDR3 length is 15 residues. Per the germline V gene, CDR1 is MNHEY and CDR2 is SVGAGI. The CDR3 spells CASSPALGVYSPLHF. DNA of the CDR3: TGTGCCAGCAGCCCCGCCCTAGGGGTATATTCACCCCTCCACTTT.

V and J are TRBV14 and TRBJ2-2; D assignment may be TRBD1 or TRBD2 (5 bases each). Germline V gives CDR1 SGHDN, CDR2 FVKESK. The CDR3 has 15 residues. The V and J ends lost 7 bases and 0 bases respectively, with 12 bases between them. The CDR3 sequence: CASTPLGPNTGELFF. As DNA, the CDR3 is TGTGCCAGCACCCCCTTGGGACCGAACACCGGGGAGCTGTTTTTT. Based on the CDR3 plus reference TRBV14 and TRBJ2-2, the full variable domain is EAGVTQFPSHSVIEKGQTVTLRCDPISGHDNLYWYRRVMGKEIKFLLHFVKESKQDESGMPNNRFLAERTGGTYSTLKVQPAELEDSGVYFCASTPLGPNTGELFFGEGSRLTVL.

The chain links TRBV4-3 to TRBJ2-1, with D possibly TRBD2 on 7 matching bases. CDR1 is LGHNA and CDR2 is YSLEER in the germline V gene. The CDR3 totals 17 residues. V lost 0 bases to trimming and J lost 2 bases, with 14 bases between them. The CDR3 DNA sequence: TGCGCCAGCAGCCAAGATGGGGAGGGGGAGACCTACAATGAGCAGTTCTTC. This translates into CASSQDGEGETYNEQFF.

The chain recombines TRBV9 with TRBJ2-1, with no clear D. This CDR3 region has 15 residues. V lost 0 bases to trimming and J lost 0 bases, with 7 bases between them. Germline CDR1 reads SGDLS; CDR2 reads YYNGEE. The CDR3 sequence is CASSVAQSSYNEQFF. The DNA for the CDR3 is TGTGCCAGCAGCGTAGCTCAGAGCTCCTACAATGAGCAGTTCTTC. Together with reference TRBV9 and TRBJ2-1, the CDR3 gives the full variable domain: DSGVTQTPKHLITATGQRVTLRCSPRSGDLSVYWYQQSLDQGLQFLIQYYNGEERAKGNILERFSAQQFPDLHSELNLSSLELGDSALYFCASSVAQSSYNEQFFGPGTRLTVL.

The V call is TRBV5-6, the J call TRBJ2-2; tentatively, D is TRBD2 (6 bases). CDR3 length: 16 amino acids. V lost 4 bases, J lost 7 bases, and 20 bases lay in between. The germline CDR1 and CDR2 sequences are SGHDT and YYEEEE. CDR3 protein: CASSGPGPAGGGELFF. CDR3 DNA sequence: TGTGCCAGCAGCGGTCCGGGGCCAGCCGGGGGCGGGGAGCTGTTTTTT.

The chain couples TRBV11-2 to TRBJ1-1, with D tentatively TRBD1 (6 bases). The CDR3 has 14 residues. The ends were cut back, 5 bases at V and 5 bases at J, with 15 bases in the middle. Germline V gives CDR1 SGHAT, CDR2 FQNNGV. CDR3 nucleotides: TGTGCCAGCAGCGCACAGGGTGGTGTAACTGAAGCTTTCTTT. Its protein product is CASSAQGGVTEAFF. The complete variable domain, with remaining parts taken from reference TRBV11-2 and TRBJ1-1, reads EAGVAQSPRYKIIEKRQSVAFWCNPISGHATLYWYQQILGQGPKLLIQFQNNGVVDDSQLPKDRFSAERLKGVDSTLKIQPAKLEDSAVYLCASSAQGGVTEAFFGQGTRLTVV.

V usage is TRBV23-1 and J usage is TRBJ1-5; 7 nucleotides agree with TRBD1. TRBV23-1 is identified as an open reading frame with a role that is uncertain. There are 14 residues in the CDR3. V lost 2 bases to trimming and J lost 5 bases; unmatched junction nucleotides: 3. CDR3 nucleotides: TGCGCCAGCAGTCAAAACAGGGGAGATCAGCCCCAGCATTTT. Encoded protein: CASSQNRGDQPQHF.

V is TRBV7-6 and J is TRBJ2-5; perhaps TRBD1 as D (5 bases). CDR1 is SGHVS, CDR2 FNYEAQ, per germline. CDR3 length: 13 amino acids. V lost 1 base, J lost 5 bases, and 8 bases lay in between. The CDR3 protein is CASSLGGPETQYF. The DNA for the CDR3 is TGTGCCAGCAGCTTAGGGGGCCCGGAGACCCAGTACTTC.

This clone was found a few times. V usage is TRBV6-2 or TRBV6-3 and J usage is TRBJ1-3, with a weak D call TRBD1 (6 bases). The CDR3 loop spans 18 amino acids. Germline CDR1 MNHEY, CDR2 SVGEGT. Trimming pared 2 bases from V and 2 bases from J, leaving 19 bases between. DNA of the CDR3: TGTGCCAGCAGTTACGGGACCTCACAGGCAGGGGCTGGAAACACCATATATTTT. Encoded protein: CASSYGTSQAGAGNTIYF.

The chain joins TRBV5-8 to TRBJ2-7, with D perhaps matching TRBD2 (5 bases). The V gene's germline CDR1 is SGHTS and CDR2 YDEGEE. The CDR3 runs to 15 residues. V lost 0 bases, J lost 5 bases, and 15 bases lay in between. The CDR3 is CASSLGVRVIDEQYF. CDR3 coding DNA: TGTGCCAGCAGCTTGGGGGTGAGGGTTATCGACGAGCAGTACTTC.

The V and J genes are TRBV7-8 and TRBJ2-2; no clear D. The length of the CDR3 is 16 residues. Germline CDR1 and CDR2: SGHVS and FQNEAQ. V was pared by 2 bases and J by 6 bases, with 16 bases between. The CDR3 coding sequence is TGTGCCAGCAGCTTAAGGCAAACTGGAATCGCCGGGGAGCTGTTTTTT. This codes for CASSLRQTGIAGELFF.

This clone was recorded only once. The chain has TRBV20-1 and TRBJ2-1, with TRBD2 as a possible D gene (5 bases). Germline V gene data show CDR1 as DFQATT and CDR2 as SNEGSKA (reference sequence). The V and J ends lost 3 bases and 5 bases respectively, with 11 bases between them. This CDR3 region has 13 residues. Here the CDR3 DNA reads TGCAGTGCTAGTCGAGGGTTTGACAATGAGCAGTTCTTC. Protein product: CSASRGFDNEQFF.

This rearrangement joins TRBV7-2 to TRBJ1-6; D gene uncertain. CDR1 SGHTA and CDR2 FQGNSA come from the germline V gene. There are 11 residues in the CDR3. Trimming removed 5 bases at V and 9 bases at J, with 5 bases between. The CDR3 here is CASSNPSPLHF. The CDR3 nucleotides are TGTGCCAGCAGCAACCCTTCACCCCTCCACTTT.

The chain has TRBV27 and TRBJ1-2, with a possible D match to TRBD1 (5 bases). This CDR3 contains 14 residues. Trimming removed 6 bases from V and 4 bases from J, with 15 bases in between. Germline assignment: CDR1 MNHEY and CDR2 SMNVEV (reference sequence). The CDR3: CASSPLTAFYGYTF. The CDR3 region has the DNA TGTGCCAGCAGCCCCTTGACAGCGTTCTATGGCTACACCTTC.

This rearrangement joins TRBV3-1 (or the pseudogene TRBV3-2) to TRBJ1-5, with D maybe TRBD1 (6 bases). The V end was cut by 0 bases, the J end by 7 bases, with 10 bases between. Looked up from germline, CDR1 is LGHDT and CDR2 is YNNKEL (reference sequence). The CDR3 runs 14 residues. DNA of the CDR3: TGTGCCAGCAGCCAAGACACAGGGTTCCAGCCCCAGCATTTT. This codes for CASSQDTGFQPQHF.

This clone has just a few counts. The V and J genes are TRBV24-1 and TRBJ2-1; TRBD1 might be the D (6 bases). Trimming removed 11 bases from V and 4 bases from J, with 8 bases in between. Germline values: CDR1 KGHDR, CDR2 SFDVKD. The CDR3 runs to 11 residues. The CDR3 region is CAIQGYNEQFF. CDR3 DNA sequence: TGTGCCATACAGGGATACAATGAGCAGTTCTTC.

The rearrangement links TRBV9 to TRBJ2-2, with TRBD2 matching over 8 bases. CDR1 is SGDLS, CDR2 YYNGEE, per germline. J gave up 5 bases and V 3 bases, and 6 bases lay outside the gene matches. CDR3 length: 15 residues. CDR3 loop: CASSATSEGTGELFF. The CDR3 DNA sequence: TGTGCCAGCAGCGCGACTAGCGAGGGGACCGGGGAGCTGTTTTTT.

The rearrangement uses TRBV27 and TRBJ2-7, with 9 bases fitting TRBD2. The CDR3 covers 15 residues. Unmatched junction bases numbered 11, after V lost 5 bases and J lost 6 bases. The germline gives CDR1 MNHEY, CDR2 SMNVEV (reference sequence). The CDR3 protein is CASSTLAGAQGEQYF. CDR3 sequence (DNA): TGTGCCAGCAGTACCTTAGCGGGGGCCCAGGGCGAGCAGTACTTC.